This is a list of T cell receptor beta chains from one sample in a study of blood T cell repertoires in COVID-19. Profiled with immunoSEQ multiplex PCR; TCRdb holds only in-frame clones, not every one. The table records approximately 200,000 clones, approximately 88% of them present only once. The sequenced sample was peripheral blood. The receptors derive from a woman aged 25 to 39 with acute or convalescent COVID-19. Both conserved end residues are part of each CDR3. Each record gives: clone size, V gene, D gene, J gene, CDR3 DNA, CDR3 protein. D genes are given only for firm matches. Where a row states a size, it is once, few, many or the class of an expanded clone; other rows omit it.

>-|TRBV2|-|TRBJ2-2
TGTGCCAGCAGAGTCGGGGGAAGAGGGGAGCTGTTTTTT
CASRVGGRGELFF
>-|TRBV5-8|TRBD2|TRBJ2-7
TGTGCCAGCAGCTTACTCCTAGCGGGGTACTACGAGCAGTACTTC
CASSLLLAGYYEQYF
>-|TRBV7-9|TRBD2|TRBJ2-1
TGTGCCAGCAGCTTAGACCCAGCGGGAGGGCTCAATGAGCAGTTCTTC
CASSLDPAGGLNEQFF
>-|TRBV5-4|-|TRBJ2-7
TGTGCCAGCAGCCCCCGGGACTCCACCTACGAGCAGTACTTC
CASSPRDSTYEQYF
>-|TRBV2|TRBD2|TRBJ2-7
TGTGCCAGCAGTGAAAAGGTAGCGGGAGGGCCAGGGATCGAGCAGTACTTC
CASSEKVAGGPGIEQYF
>-|TRBV30|-|TRBJ2-5
TGTGCCTGGAGTGTACAGCAAGAGACCCAGTACTTC
CAWSVQQETQYF
>few|TRBV5-1|TRBD1|TRBJ1-6
TGCGCCAGCAGCTTAACAGGGGAATTCCGTTCACCCCTCCACTTT
CASSLTGEFRSPLHF
>-|TRBV10-3|-|TRBJ2-3
TGTGCCATCGGGCGCGGGACGGCCCCCGGCACAGATACGCAGTATTTT
CAIGRGTAPGTDTQYF
>-|TRBV5-4|-|TRBJ1-4
TGTGCCAGCAGTGAGAGGGTAAATGAAAAACTGTTTTTT
CASSERVNEKLFF
>-|TRBV25-1|-|TRBJ1-1
TGTGCCAGCAGCGACGGGGGGATGAACACTGAAGCTTTCTTT
CASSDGGMNTEAFF